These 24 T cell receptor beta chains came from one sample sequenced in a study of STAT5B mutations in CD4+ large granular lymphocyte leukemia. Clones were read by immunoSEQ multiplex PCR, and TCRdb kept only the in-frame ones, dropping some. The data contain over 20,000 clones, 81% of them seen just once; the ten biggest clones take up 0.3% to 0.35%. Sequencing was carried out using CD4+ T cells from blood buffy coats. The receptors stem from a human donor in good health.

The chain employs TRBV18 and TRBJ1-3, with 8 bases matching TRBD1. Looked up from germline, CDR1 is KGHSH and CDR2 is LQKENI. V dropped 3 bases and J dropped 3; count of bases not matched to a gene: 7. The CDR3 covers 16 residues. The CDR3 sequence is CASSPVQGAHGNTIYF. The CDR3 DNA is TGTGCCAGCTCACCCGTTCAGGGGGCGCATGGAAACACCATATATTTT.

The chain carries TRBV2 and TRBJ2-1, with 8 bases fitting TRBD1. The CDR3 totals 14 residues. The V gene's germline CDR1 is SNHLY and CDR2 FYNNEI. V was clipped by 8 bases and J by 5 bases; unmatched bases: 8. The CDR3, as DNA: TGTGCCAGCGTTGGGGACAGGTGGAACAATGAGCAGTTCTTC. This sequence encodes CASVGDRWNNEQFF.

This clone was seen once. The chain recombines TRBV5-4 with TRBJ2-7; 8 positions match TRBD1. V lost 4 bases and J lost 4; bases outside the gene matches: 7. This CDR3 contains 14 residues. Germline values: CDR1 SGHNT, CDR2 YYREEE (reference sequence). CDR3 region: CASSPDRGGYEQYF. The CDR3 coding sequence is TGTGCCAGCAGCCCCGACAGGGGTGGTTACGAGCAGTACTTC.

The chain employs TRBV7-3 and TRBJ2-7, with 12 bases fitting TRBD2. Trimming took 5 bases from V and 5 from J; bases not matched to a gene: 13. The germline CDR1 and CDR2 sequences are SGHTA and FQGTGA. The CDR3 length is 17 residues. The CDR3 DNA follows: TGTGCCAGCAGCCCTCAACCTTTGACTAGCGGGAGAGACGAGCAGTACTTC. Amino acid sequence: CASSPQPLTSGRDEQYF.

V gene TRBV19 combines with J gene TRBJ2-7, with TRBD1 as a possible D gene (5 bases). Germline V lookup: CDR1 LNHDA, CDR2 SQIVND (reference sequence). CDR3 size: 12 residues. The CDR3 nucleotides are TGTGCGAGGCTGGGCAGGGAATACGAGCAGTACTTC. Protein: CARLGREYEQYF.

CDR3 in amino acids: CASSPSGGVSDTQYF. Written as DNA, the CDR3 is TGTGCCAGCAGCCCGAGCGGGGGGGTTTCAGATACGCAGTATTTT. The rearrangement uses TRBV9 and TRBJ2-3, with TRBD2 matching 10 bases. The V segment lost 4 bases and the J segment 4 bases; nucleotides outside the gene matches: 6. The CDR3 length is 15 residues. Per the germline V gene, CDR1 is SGDLS and CDR2 is YYNGEE.

The chain uses TRBV19 and TRBJ2-1, with D unresolved. Trimming pared 3 bases from V and 8 bases from J, leaving 8 bases between. CDR3 length: 12 amino acids. CDR1 is LNHDA, CDR2 SQIVND, per germline (reference sequence). The CDR3 bases are TGTGCCAGTAGTATCTACGGCCATGAGCAGTTCTTC. As protein: CASSIYGHEQFF. Full variable domain (missing parts from reference TRBV19 and TRBJ2-1): DGGITQSPKYLFRKEGQNVTLSCEQNLNHDAMYWYRQDPGQGLRLIYYSQIVNDFQKGDIAEGYSVSREKKESFPLTVTSAQKNPTAFYLCASSIYGHEQFFGPGTRLTVL.

The rearrangement uses TRBV6-1 and TRBJ2-7; D is undetermined. Trimming shortened V by 10 bases and J by 1 base, and 11 bases separated the two germline ends. The germline V gene encodes CDR1 MNHNS and CDR2 SASEGT. This CDR3 contains 12 residues. In DNA, the CDR3 is TGTGCCACGGGCGAATCATCCTACGAGCAGTACGTC. Translation: CATGESSYEQYV.

The gene calls are TRBV6-6 and TRBJ2-2; 7 positions match TRBD1. This CDR3 comprises 14 residues. Germline assignment: CDR1 MNHNY and CDR2 SVGAGI (reference sequence). V trimming: 6 bases; J trimming: 4 bases; junction bases outside the gene matches: 5. The CDR3 nucleotides are TGTGCCAGCAGCCACGACAGGGCCACCGGGGAGCTGTTTTTT. This codes for CASSHDRATGELFF.

This clone was seen only once. The chain links TRBV5-5 to TRBJ2-2; 8 bases line up with TRBD1. Germline CDR1 is SGHKS and CDR2 is YYEKEE (reference sequence). The CDR3 length is 15 residues. Trimming cost V 2 bases and J 5 bases; bases outside gene matches: 5. The CDR3 is CASSFGRGLTGELFF. The CDR3, as DNA: TGTGCCAGCAGCTTCGGCAGGGGGCTGACCGGGGAGCTGTTTTTT.

The chain links TRBV28 to TRBJ1-6; TRBD1 agrees at 8 bases. After removal of 7 bases from V and 9 bases from J, the junction contained 8 bases not matched to a gene. The CDR3 is 14 residues long. The germline V gene encodes CDR1 MDHEN and CDR2 SYDVKM. CDR3: CASTSGQGSSPLHF. CDR3 DNA: TGTGCCAGCACGTCCGGACAGGGTAGTTCACCCCTCCACTTT.

This clone was seen a handful of times. The J gene is TRBJ2-2, the V gene TRBV5-1; D call uncertain. Germline lookup yields CDR1 SGHRS and CDR2 YFSETQ. The length of the CDR3 is 13 residues. Trimming left V 5 bases short and J 4 bases short, with 9 bases between. The CDR3: CASRAISTGELFF. The CDR3 region has the DNA TGCGCCAGCAGAGCGATCTCCACCGGGGAGCTGTTTTTT.

The rearrangement uses TRBV18 and TRBJ1-1, with unresolved D. Trimming stripped 0 bases from V and 3 bases from J, with 5 bases between. Per the germline V gene, CDR1 is KGHSH and CDR2 is LQKENI. The CDR3 covers 13 residues. The CDR3 DNA sequence: TGTGCCAGCTCACCACCGGTAGACACTGAAGCTTTCTTT. It codes for CASSPPVDTEAFF.

The chain is built from TRBV5-4 and TRBJ2-7; D uncertain. The CDR3 length is 14 residues. The ends were cut back, 3 bases at V and 4 bases at J, with 14 bases in the middle. Germline assignment: CDR1 SGHNT and CDR2 YYREEE (reference sequence). This chain's CDR3 is CASSSDFVGYEQYF. The DNA for the CDR3 is TGTGCCAGCAGCTCCGACTTTGTGGGTTACGAGCAGTACTTC.

This clone was picked up a small number of times. V is TRBV6-1 and J is TRBJ1-1; 7 nucleotides line up with TRBD1. The length of the CDR3 is 12 residues. Trimming cost V 10 bases and J 4 bases; bases outside gene matches: 6. Germline V gives CDR1 MNHNS, CDR2 SASEGT. In DNA, the CDR3 is TGTGCCAACGGCCGACAGGGCACTGAAGCTTTCTTT. Translating it yields CANGRQGTEAFF.

The chain links TRBV5-4 to TRBJ2-3, with TRBD2 matching 9 bases. V was clipped by 6 bases and J by 0 bases; unmatched bases: 5. The CDR3 has 15 amino acids. The germline CDR1 and CDR2 sequences are SGHNT and YYREEE (reference sequence). The CDR3 is CASNRGLASTDTQYF. As DNA, the CDR3 is TGTGCCAGCAACAGAGGACTAGCGAGCACAGATACGCAGTATTTT.

The rearrangement joins TRBV29-1 to TRBJ2-5, with D unclear. The CDR3 covers 9 residues. V was shortened by 0 bases and J by 7 bases, with 0 bases between the two germline ends. Germline V gives CDR1 SQVTM, CDR2 ANQGSEA. The CDR3, as DNA: TGCAGCGTTGAAGAGACCCAGTACTTC. Amino acids: CSVEETQYF.

CDR3 in amino acids: CASSFDRSYNEQFF. CDR3 in DNA: TGTGCCAGCAGTTTCGACCGCTCCTACAATGAGCAGTTCTTC. This chain links TRBV11-1 with TRBJ2-1; no definite D call. Germline V gene data show CDR1 as SGHAT and CDR2 as FQDESV (reference sequence). The CDR3 covers 14 residues. The germline V and J ends were trimmed by 6 bases and 0 bases, with 9 bases remaining between them.

The table lists this clone with a count of one. The V call is TRBV7-2, the J call TRBJ2-7; no definite D call. This CDR3 contains 12 residues. With 1 base removed from V and 3 bases from J, the gap between germline ends came to 4 bases. The germline V gene encodes CDR1 SGHTA and CDR2 FQGNSA. The CDR3 nucleotides read TGTGCCAGCAGCTTAGTGGGCTACGAGCAGTACTTC. Translated, it gives CASSLVGYEQYF.

This clone was picked up a small number of times. The J gene is TRBJ2-3, the V gene TRBV2; no reliable D call. V gave up 3 bases and J gave up 12 bases, with 10 bases separating them. This CDR3 has 11 amino acids. CDR1 and CDR2 from the germline V gene are SNHLY and FYNNEI. The CDR3 DNA reads TGTGCCAGCAGTGAGGCTGTCCTTCAGTATTTT. Residues: CASSEAVLQYF.

The chain employs TRBV4-2 and TRBJ1-3; D remains ambiguous. The CDR3 loop spans 15 amino acids. V dropped 2 bases and J dropped 4 bases, with 12 bases sitting between them. In germline, CDR1 is LGHNA, CDR2 YNFKEQ. The CDR3 region is CASSQTGSGGNTIYF. The CDR3 nucleotides read TGTGCCAGCAGCCAAACGGGATCGGGAGGAAACACCATATATTTT.

V is TRBV28 and J is TRBJ2-7; 7 nucleotides align to TRBD1. This CDR3 is 14 amino acids long. Germline values: CDR1 MDHEN, CDR2 SYDVKM. V was pared by 7 bases and J by 2 bases, with 8 bases of the junction left unmatched. CDR3 residues: CASTPDRPPYEQYV. The CDR3 DNA follows: TGTGCCAGCACCCCGGACAGGCCGCCCTACGAGCAGTACGTC.

The chain has TRBV6-5 and TRBJ1-2; a weak D match, TRBD1 (6 bases). There are 12 residues in the CDR3. V dropped 7 bases and J dropped 6 bases, with 12 bases sitting between them. Germline V gene sequence: CDR1 MNHEY, CDR2 SVGAGI. This CDR3 reads CASKQGENGYTF. In DNA form, the CDR3 reads TGTGCCAGCAAACAGGGAGAAAATGGCTACACCTTC.

The genes are TRBV9 and TRBJ2-1; 13 bases match TRBD2. The CDR3 is 13 residues long. Looked up from germline, CDR1 is SGDLS and CDR2 is YYNGEE. J gave up 9 bases and V 8 bases, and 5 bases lay outside the gene matches. In DNA form, the CDR3 reads TGTGCCAGTGGACTAGCGGGAGTAGGTGAGCAGTTCTTC. It is translated as CASGLAGVGEQFF.